A single sample gave rise to the 4 T cell receptor beta chains below, sequenced in a study of blood T cell repertoires in COVID-19. Produced via immunoSEQ multiplex PCR; TCRdb's table is partial and in-frame only. Of tens of thousands of clones in the sample, 90% were seen once. The sample consisted of peripheral blood. Source of these receptors: a man aged 45-65 years with acute or convalescent COVID-19.

The chain has TRBV5-1 and TRBJ1-1; 9 nucleotides align to TRBD1. CDR1 is SGHRS and CDR2 is YFSETQ in the germline V gene. Germline trimming cut 0 bases from V and 0 bases from J; bases unmatched to any gene: 3. This CDR3 has 16 amino acids. The CDR3 nucleotides are TGCGCCAGCAGCTTGGGGACAGGGGTGATGAACACTGAAGCTTTCTTT. Its protein product is CASSLGTGVMNTEAFF.

The chain combines TRBV21-1 with TRBJ2-7; the DNA was not compared with TRBD1, the D call given in the table. TRBV21-1 is classified as a pseudogene. This CDR3 comprises 16 residues. In DNA form, the CDR3 reads TGTGCCAACGAGGGTGGACAAGGGGGAAGCTCCTACGAGCAGTACTTC. Its translation: CANEGGQGGSSYEQYF.

The V gene is TRBV5-1, the J gene TRBJ2-3, with 8 bases matching TRBD2. The CDR3 contains 16 residues. With 3 bases clipped from V and 0 bases from J, the junction kept 6 bases outside the gene matches. Germline-derived CDR1 and CDR2 are SGHRS and YFSETQ. The CDR3 nucleotides are TGCGCCAGCAGCTACATAGCGGGATCAAGCACAGATACGCAGTATTTT. It encodes CASSYIAGSSTDTQYF.

CDR3 in DNA: TGTGCCAGCAGCTTAGGTTTACAGTTCCCCTACAATGAGCAGTTCTTC. Amino acids: CASSLGLQFPYNEQFF. V and J are TRBV7-2 and TRBJ2-1; the D is unclear. Germline CDR1 SGHTA, CDR2 FQGNSA. The V and J ends lost 1 base and 2 bases respectively, with 12 bases between them. The CDR3 spans 16 residues. The complete variable domain, with remaining parts taken from reference TRBV7-2 and TRBJ2-1, reads GAGVSQSPSNKVTEKGKDVELRCDPISGHTALYWYRQSLGQGLEFLIYFQGNSAPDKSGLPSDRFSAERTGGSVSTLTIQRTQQEDSAVYLCASSLGLQFPYNEQFFGPGTRLTVL.